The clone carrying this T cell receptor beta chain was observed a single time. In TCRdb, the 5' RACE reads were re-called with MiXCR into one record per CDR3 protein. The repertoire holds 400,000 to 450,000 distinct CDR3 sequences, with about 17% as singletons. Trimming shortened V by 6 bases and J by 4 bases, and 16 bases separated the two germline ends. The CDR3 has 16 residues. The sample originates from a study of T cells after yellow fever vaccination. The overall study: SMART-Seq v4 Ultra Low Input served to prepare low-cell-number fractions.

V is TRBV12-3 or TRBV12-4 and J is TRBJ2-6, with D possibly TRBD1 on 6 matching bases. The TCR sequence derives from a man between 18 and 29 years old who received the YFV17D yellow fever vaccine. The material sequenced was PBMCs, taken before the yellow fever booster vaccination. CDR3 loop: CASSFTQGLGANVLTF. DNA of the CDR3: TGTGCCAGCAGCTTCACTCAGGGGCTGGGGGCCAACGTCCTGACTTTC.